The 32 T cell receptor beta chains given below trace back to one sample, sequenced in a study of blood T cell repertoires in COVID-19. Generated by immunoSEQ multiplex PCR, the TCRdb table keeps only in-frame clones and is missing some. The sample has approximately 46,000 clones; roughly 83% are singletons. Sequencing used peripheral blood. Receptor source: a human donor in a cohort sampled during active COVID-19.

The gene calls are TRBV11-1 and TRBJ2-3; 9 nucleotides align to TRBD1. Germline CDR1 is SGHAT and CDR2 is FQDESV (reference sequence). With 4 bases clipped from V and 6 bases from J, the junction kept 11 bases outside the gene matches. CDR3 size: 16 residues. The CDR3 here is CASSSYPRDRADTQYF. The CDR3 DNA is TGTGCCAGCAGCTCGTATCCGAGGGACAGGGCGGATACGCAGTATTTT. The complete variable domain, with remaining parts taken from reference TRBV11-1 and TRBJ2-3, reads EAEVAQSPRYKITEKSQAVAFWCDPISGHATLYWYRQILGQGPELLVQFQDESVVDDSQLPKDRFSAERLKGVDSTLKIQPAELGDSAMYLCASSSYPRDRADTQYFGPGTRLTVL.

The chain joins TRBV18 to TRBJ2-3; D not resolved. The V gene's germline CDR1 is KGHSH and CDR2 LQKENI. This CDR3 comprises 13 residues. V gave up 2 bases and J gave up 3 bases, with 6 bases separating them. As DNA, the CDR3 is TGTGCCAGCTCACCATCCGGTACAGATACGCAGTATTTT. This codes for CASSPSGTDTQYF.

The chain employs TRBV6-5 and TRBJ1-6; the D gene is possibly TRBD1 (5 bases). This CDR3 comprises 16 residues. CDR1 is MNHEY and CDR2 is SVGAGI in the germline V gene. The ends were cut back, 0 bases at V and 3 bases at J, with 9 bases in the middle. DNA for the CDR3: TGTGCCAGCAGTTACTCAGTTAGGGGCTATAATTCACCCCTCCACTTT. It codes for CASSYSVRGYNSPLHF.

The chain has TRBV5-1 and TRBJ1-3, with 7 bases that match TRBD1. Germline CDR1 SGHRS, CDR2 YFSETQ. The CDR3 totals 16 residues. The V segment lost 4 bases and the J segment 0 bases; nucleotides outside the gene matches: 7. The CDR3 reads CASSMGTEVSGNTIYF. CDR3 DNA: TGCGCCAGCAGCATGGGGACAGAAGTCTCTGGAAACACCATATATTTT.

V usage is TRBV7-2 and J usage is TRBJ2-3; no clear D gene. The CDR3 has 12 residues. Trimming pared 2 bases from V and 2 bases from J, leaving 2 bases between. CDR1 SGHTA and CDR2 FQGNSA come from the germline V gene. CDR3 protein: CASSLYTDTQYF. Written as DNA, the CDR3 is TGTGCCAGCAGCTTATACACAGATACGCAGTATTTT.

V is TRBV6-4 and J is TRBJ2-3; D ambiguous. V was clipped by 0 bases and J by 8 bases, with 9 bases between them. CDR3 length: 13 residues. Germline CDR1 and CDR2: MRHNA and SNTAGT. The DNA of the CDR3 is TGTGCCAGCAGTGACTCGATATACGGTACGCAGTATTTT. It is translated as CASSDSIYGTQYF.

V is TRBV7-6 and J is TRBJ2-5; D call uncertain. CDR1 is SGHVS and CDR2 is FNYEAQ in the germline V gene. The CDR3 is 14 amino acids. Deletions cut 0 bases from V and 0 bases from J, with 5 bases between. The CDR3 loop is CASSLAQYQETQYF. The CDR3 region has the DNA TGTGCCAGCAGCTTAGCGCAGTACCAAGAGACCCAGTACTTC.

The gene calls are TRBV6-4 and TRBJ2-2, with TRBD2 matching over 7 bases. This CDR3 spans 15 amino acids. Germline V gene sequence: CDR1 MRHNA, CDR2 SNTAGT. J gave up 3 bases and V 8 bases, and 9 bases lay outside the gene matches. For the CDR3, the DNA is TGTGCCAGCCGATTCTCTGCGGGAGACACCGGGGAGCTGTTTTTT. Protein sequence: CASRFSAGDTGELFF.

This chain links TRBV5-1 with TRBJ2-1, with 11 bases that match TRBD2. This CDR3 is built from 16 residues. Germline V lookup: CDR1 SGHRS, CDR2 YFSETQ. V lost 0 bases, J lost 4 bases, and 3 bases stayed unmatched. CDR3 bases: TGCGCCAGCAGCTTGGGGGGACTAGCGGTTTACAATGAGCAGTTCTTC. Its translation: CASSLGGLAVYNEQFF.

This clone was picked up a small number of times. The J gene is TRBJ2-7, the V gene TRBV5-4; 7 nucleotides agree with TRBD2. This CDR3 comprises 13 residues. V was clipped by 2 bases and J by 7 bases; unmatched bases: 6. Germline V gene data show CDR1 as SGHNT and CDR2 as YYREEE (reference sequence). CDR3 sequence: CASSFVAGGEQYF. CDR3 DNA: TGTGCCAGCAGCTTCGTAGCGGGTGGGGAGCAGTACTTC.

The chain employs TRBV27 and TRBJ2-3, with 10 positions matching TRBD1. Per germline, CDR1 MNHEY and CDR2 SMNVEV (reference sequence). The CDR3 runs to 17 residues. With 2 bases clipped from V and 6 bases from J, the junction kept 11 bases outside the gene matches. CDR3 in DNA: TGTGCCAGCAGTTTACCCATGACAGGGGGCGGAGAGGATACGCAGTATTTT. Translated, it gives CASSLPMTGGGEDTQYF.

The chain uses TRBV5-1 and TRBJ2-1; 8 bases are shared with TRBD1. The V segment lost 4 bases and the J segment 5 bases; nucleotides outside the gene matches: 14. The CDR3 is 17 amino acids. Germline CDR1 is SGHRS and CDR2 is YFSETQ. DNA of the CDR3: TGCGCCAGCAGCCGACACCTAGGACAGGGTTCGGACAATGAGCAGTTCTTC. This translates into CASSRHLGQGSDNEQFF. The full variable domain, in which reference TRBV5-1 and TRBJ2-1 provide the parts outside the CDR3, is KAGVTQTPRYLIKTRGQQVTLSCSPISGHRSVSWYQQTPGQGLQFLFEYFSETQRNKGNFPGRFSGRQFSNSRSEMNVSTLELGDSALYLCASSRHLGQGSDNEQFFGPGTRLTVL.

The chain combines TRBV5-6 with TRBJ1-4; D unclear. CDR1 and CDR2 from the germline V gene are SGHDT and YYEEEE. The CDR3 totals 13 residues. V lost 2 bases and J lost 4, with 6 bases in between. CDR3 protein: CASSFLVNEKLFF. In nucleotides, the CDR3 is TGTGCCAGCAGCTTCTTAGTTAATGAAAAACTGTTTTTT.

This clone has only a few counts. The rearrangement uses TRBV11-2 and TRBJ2-3; no definite D call. This CDR3 comprises 17 residues. The V end was cut by 2 bases, the J end by 0 bases, with 15 bases between. Germline V gene data show CDR1 as SGHAT and CDR2 as FQNNGV. This chain's CDR3 is CASSLLFHPTSTDTQYF. In DNA form, the CDR3 reads TGTGCCAGCAGCTTACTTTTCCATCCCACTAGCACAGATACGCAGTATTTT.

The genes are TRBV25-1 and TRBJ2-5, with D tentatively TRBD2 (5 bases). The CDR3 spans 13 residues. Germline V gives CDR1 MGHDK, CDR2 SYGVNS. Between the trimmed V and J ends, which lost 4 bases and 5 bases, there was a span of 11 bases. CDR3 residues: CASSVGGEETQYF. CDR3 sequence (DNA): TGTGCCAGCAGTGTCGGTGGGGAGGAGACCCAGTACTTC.

This chain uses TRBV7-2 with TRBJ2-1; 7 bases line up with TRBD2. J gave up 0 bases and V 3 bases, and 2 bases lay outside the gene matches. The V gene's germline CDR1 is SGHTA and CDR2 FQGNSA. The CDR3 consists of 15 residues. CDR3 sequence (DNA): TGTGCCAGCAGCTTTCCGGGAGGCTCCTACAATGAGCAGTTCTTC. This sequence encodes CASSFPGGSYNEQFF.

The chain uses TRBV4-1 and TRBJ2-7; 14 bases are a match to TRBD2. V dropped 4 bases and J dropped 5; count of bases not matched to a gene: 10. This CDR3 is built from 17 residues. Germline CDR1 reads MGHRA; CDR2 reads YSYEKL. The CDR3 DNA sequence: TGCGCCAGCAGCCTCGGACTAGCGGGAGGTGGTACTCACGAGCAGTACTTC. Translating gives CASSLGLAGGGTHEQYF.

Comment on this clone: Its ends do not fully match the called genes, so a read error is possible. The CDR3 DNA is TGTGCCAGCAGTTTATCGACTTCGGACAGGACAACTAACTATGGCCACACCTTC. Protein product: CASSLSTSDRTTNYGHTF. The chain recombines TRBV27 with TRBJ1-2; 7 nucleotides agree with TRBD1. There are 18 residues in the CDR3. Germline V gene data show CDR1 as MNHEY and CDR2 as SMNVEV (reference sequence).

The chain joins TRBV27 to TRBJ2-3; D remains unclear. The CDR3 runs to 14 residues. Between the trimmed V and J ends, which lost 5 bases and 3 bases, there was a span of 12 bases. From germline, CDR1 is MNHEY and CDR2 SMNVEV (reference sequence). CDR3 in DNA: TGTGCCAGCAGTCCCCCCCGACTTACAGATACGCAGTATTTT. Its translation is CASSPPRLTDTQYF.

The chain joins TRBV12-5 to TRBJ1-3; D perhaps matches TRBD1 (5 bases). Germline-derived CDR1 and CDR2 are LGHNT and FRNRAP. Trimming took 5 bases from V and 4 from J, leaving 21 bases between them. CDR3 size: 17 residues. This chain's CDR3 is CASGGGLGGRRGNTIYF. The CDR3 nucleotides are TGTGCTAGTGGTGGCGGCCTTGGGGGGAGGCGCGGAAACACCATATATTTT.

This rearrangement joins TRBV6-5 to TRBJ2-1; possibly TRBD2 for D (6 bases). Trimming cost V 7 bases and J 5 bases, with 12 bases left between them. The CDR3 has 13 residues. Looked up from germline, CDR1 is MNHEY and CDR2 is SVGAGI. Here the CDR3 reads CASKTASDNEQFF. CDR3 in DNA: TGTGCCAGCAAAACTGCTAGCGACAATGAGCAGTTCTTC.

This chain links TRBV6-1 with TRBJ1-2; no definite D call. Germline V lookup: CDR1 MNHNS, CDR2 SASEGT. The CDR3 is 14 residues long. Trimming shortened V by 0 bases and J by 4 bases, and 9 bases separated the two germline ends. The DNA for the CDR3 is TGTGCCAGCAGTGAAGCGAGTAGAATCTATGGCTACACCTTC. Translating it yields CASSEASRIYGYTF.

The V gene is TRBV2, the J gene TRBJ1-1; D is possibly TRBD1 (5 bases). The CDR3 spans 11 residues. The V end lost 8 bases, the J end lost 5 bases, and 9 bases lay between the germline ends. CDR1 SNHLY and CDR2 FYNNEI come from the germline V gene. CDR3 residues: CASGAGTEAFF. The CDR3, as DNA: TGTGCCAGCGGGGCTGGGACTGAAGCTTTCTTT.

CDR3 DNA sequence: TGCGCCAGCAGCTTGGAAATAGCGGGATCATACAATGAGCAGTTCTTC. Residues: CASSLEIAGSYNEQFF. The chain combines TRBV5-1 with TRBJ2-1, with 8 bases fitting TRBD2. Trimming cost V 0 bases and J 4 bases; bases outside gene matches: 6. The CDR3 length is 16 residues. Per germline, CDR1 SGHRS and CDR2 YFSETQ.

The rearrangement joins TRBV28 to TRBJ1-2; TRBD1 agrees at 7 bases. The trim removed 7 bases at V and 6 bases at J, leaving 8 bases unmatched. CDR1 and CDR2 (germline): MDHEN, SYDVKM. The CDR3 has 13 amino acids. The CDR3 here is CASTPPGGNGYTF. The CDR3 nucleotides are TGTGCCAGCACCCCTCCAGGGGGGAATGGCTACACCTTC.

This rearrangement joins TRBV4-2 to TRBJ1-2, with TRBD1 matching 9 bases. V lost 4 bases and J lost 4; bases outside the gene matches: 7. Germline loops: CDR1 LGHNA, CDR2 YNFKEQ. The CDR3 runs 15 residues. The CDR3 protein is CASSRIQGARYGYTF. DNA for the CDR3: TGTGCCAGCAGCCGAATACAGGGGGCCCGCTATGGCTACACCTTC.

The chain joins TRBV2 to TRBJ1-1; TRBD1 matches 7 bases. The CDR3 is made up of 13 amino acids. Germline CDR1 reads SNHLY; CDR2 reads FYNNEI. The ends lost 7 bases at V and 5 bases at J; junction bases unmatched: 7. The CDR3 DNA reads as TGTGCCAGCACACAGGGGAGAGGGACTGAAGCTTTCTTT. Its translation is CASTQGRGTEAFF.

The rearrangement uses TRBV6-6 and TRBJ2-5; D may be TRBD1 (5 bases). The germline CDR1 and CDR2 sequences are MNHNY and SVGAGI (reference sequence). V lost 4 bases to trimming and J lost 4 bases, with 7 bases between them. The CDR3 spans 12 residues. The CDR3 DNA follows: TGTGCCAGCAGTTGGGGCGGAGAGACCCAGTACTTC. Translating gives CASSWGGETQYF.

The chain combines TRBV10-3 with TRBJ1-3; 7 nucleotides match TRBD1. J was trimmed by 3 bases and V by 0 bases; bases with no gene match: 5. The CDR3 runs 16 residues. Germline CDR1 reads ENHRY; CDR2 reads SYGVKD. The CDR3 here is CAISESGQFGGNTIYF. DNA of the CDR3: TGTGCCATCAGTGAGTCGGGACAGTTTGGTGGAAACACCATATATTTT.

The chain carries TRBV10-3 and TRBJ1-3, with 10 bases lining up with TRBD1. Germline CDR1 ENHRY, CDR2 SYGVKD. V lost 10 bases and J lost 3; bases outside the gene matches: 12. This CDR3 region has 16 residues. CDR3 protein: CATRPGQGQGGNTIYF. The CDR3 nucleotides read TGTGCCACCCGACCGGGACAGGGGCAAGGTGGAAACACCATATATTTT.

The chain combines TRBV12-3 or TRBV12-4 with TRBJ1-2, with 8 bases that match TRBD1. The CDR3 is 12 amino acids. The junction had 2 bases not matched to a gene; V was cut back by 7 bases and J by 4 bases. CDR3 residues: CASTGGLYGYTF. Here the CDR3 DNA reads TGTGCCAGCACAGGGGGCCTCTATGGCTACACCTTC.

V and J are TRBV5-5 and TRBJ2-3; TRBD1 might be the D (5 bases). The germline V and J ends were trimmed by 1 base and 5 bases, with 8 bases remaining between them. Germline values: CDR1 SGHKS, CDR2 YYEKEE (reference sequence). The CDR3 length is 13 residues. The CDR3 sequence is CASSLFREDTQYF. The CDR3 DNA reads as TGTGCCAGCAGCTTGTTCAGGGAAGATACGCAGTATTTT.